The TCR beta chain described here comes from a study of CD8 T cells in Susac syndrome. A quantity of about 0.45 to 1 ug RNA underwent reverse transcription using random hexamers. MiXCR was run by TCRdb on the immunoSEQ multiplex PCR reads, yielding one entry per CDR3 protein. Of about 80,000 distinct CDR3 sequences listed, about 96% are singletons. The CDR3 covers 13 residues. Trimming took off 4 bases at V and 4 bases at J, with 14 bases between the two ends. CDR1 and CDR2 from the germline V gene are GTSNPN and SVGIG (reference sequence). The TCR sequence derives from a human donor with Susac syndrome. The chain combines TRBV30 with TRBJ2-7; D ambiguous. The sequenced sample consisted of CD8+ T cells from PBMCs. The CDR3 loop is CAWKGYPRYEQYF. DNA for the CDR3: TGTGCCTGGAAAGGGTACCCTAGGTACGAGCAGTACTTC.